The clone carrying this T cell receptor (beta chain) has just a few counts. Its antigen is not known. Tagging with unique molecular identifiers was a feature of the TCR beta cDNA libraries. TCRdb itself ran the PCR reads through MiXCR, one entry per CDR3 protein. Counted here are 820,000 or so distinct CDR3 sequences, roughly 50% occurring once; the ten biggest clones make up under 6%. The data are from a study of post-analysis software for immune sequencing data. The wider study: The disease courses covered relapsing-remitting, secondary progressive and progressive-relapsing multiple sclerosis. General observations from the study: Multiple sclerosis patients had significantly lower normalized Chao1 diversity than controls. There were five TRBV segments more frequent in patients than controls, and TRBV5-6, TRBV5-1 and TRBV20-1 were among them.

V shed 4 bases, J shed 5 bases, and the junction held 8 bases outside the gene matches. The CDR3 runs 15 residues. Germline lookup yields CDR1 SGHTA and CDR2 FQGNSA. The sequence derives from a girl aged 10-17 years with multiple sclerosis. The chain combines TRBV7-2 with TRBJ2-3; 8 bases line up with TRBD2. Sequencing used blood. The DNA for the CDR3 is TGTGCCAGCAGCTCGACGGGACTAGGGGAAGATACGCAGTATTTT. Its translation is CASSSTGLGEDTQYF.